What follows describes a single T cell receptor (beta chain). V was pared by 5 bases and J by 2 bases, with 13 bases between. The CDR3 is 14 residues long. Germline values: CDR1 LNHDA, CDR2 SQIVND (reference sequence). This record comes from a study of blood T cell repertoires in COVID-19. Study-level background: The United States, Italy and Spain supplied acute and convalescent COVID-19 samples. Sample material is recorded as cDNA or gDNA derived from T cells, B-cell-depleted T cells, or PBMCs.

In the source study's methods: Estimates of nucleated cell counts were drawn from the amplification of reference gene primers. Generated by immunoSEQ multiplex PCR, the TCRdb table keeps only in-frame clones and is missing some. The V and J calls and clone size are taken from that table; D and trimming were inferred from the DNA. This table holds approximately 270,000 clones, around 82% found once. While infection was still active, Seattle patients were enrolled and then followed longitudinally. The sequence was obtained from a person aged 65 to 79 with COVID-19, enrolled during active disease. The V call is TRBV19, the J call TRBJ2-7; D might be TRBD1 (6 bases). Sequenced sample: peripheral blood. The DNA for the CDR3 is TGTGCCAGTAGTGGCCAGGGGTTAACCTACGAGCAGTACTTC. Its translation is CASSGQGLTYEQYF.